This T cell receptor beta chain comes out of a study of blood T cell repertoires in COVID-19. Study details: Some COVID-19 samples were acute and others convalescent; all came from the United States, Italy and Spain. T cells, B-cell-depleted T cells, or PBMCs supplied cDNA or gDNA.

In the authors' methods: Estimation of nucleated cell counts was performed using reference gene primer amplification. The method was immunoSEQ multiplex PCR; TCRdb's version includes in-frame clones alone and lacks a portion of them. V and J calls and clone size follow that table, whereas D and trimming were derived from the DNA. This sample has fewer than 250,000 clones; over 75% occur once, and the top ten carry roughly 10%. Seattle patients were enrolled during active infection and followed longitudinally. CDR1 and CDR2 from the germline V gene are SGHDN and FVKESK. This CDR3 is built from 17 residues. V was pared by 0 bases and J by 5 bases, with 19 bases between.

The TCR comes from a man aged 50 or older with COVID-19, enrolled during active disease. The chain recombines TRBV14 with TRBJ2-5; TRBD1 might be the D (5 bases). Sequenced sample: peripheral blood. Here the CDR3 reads CASSQDSTAGRRETQYF. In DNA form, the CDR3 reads TGTGCCAGCAGCCAAGATAGTACGGCAGGGCGGCGGGAGACCCAGTACTTC.